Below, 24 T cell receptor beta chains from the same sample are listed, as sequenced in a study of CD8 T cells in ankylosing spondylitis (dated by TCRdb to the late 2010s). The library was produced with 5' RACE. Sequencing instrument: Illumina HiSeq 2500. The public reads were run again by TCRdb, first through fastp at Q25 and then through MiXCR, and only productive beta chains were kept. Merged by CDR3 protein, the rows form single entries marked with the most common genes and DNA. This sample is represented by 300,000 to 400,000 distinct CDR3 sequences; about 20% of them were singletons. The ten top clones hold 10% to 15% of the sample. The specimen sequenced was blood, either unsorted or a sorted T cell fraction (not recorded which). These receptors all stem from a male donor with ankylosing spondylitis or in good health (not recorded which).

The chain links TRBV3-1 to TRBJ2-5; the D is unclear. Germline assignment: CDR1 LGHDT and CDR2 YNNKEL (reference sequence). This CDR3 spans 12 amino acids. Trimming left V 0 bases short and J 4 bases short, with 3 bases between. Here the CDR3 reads CASSQEAETQYF. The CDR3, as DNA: TGTGCCAGCAGCCAAGAAGCAGAGACCCAGTACTTC.

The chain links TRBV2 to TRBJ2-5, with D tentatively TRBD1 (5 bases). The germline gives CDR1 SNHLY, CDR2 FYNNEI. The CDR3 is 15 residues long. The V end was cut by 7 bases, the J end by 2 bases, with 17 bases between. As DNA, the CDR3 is TGTGCCAGCACCCGGACAAGCCCACCTCAAGAGACCCAGTACTTC. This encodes CASTRTSPPQETQYF.

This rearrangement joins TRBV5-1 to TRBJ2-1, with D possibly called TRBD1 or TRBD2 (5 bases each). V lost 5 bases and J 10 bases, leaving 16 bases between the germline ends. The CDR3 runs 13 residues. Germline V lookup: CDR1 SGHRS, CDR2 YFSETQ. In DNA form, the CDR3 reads TGCGCCAGCAGAGGGGACGGCGATATGGAGCAGTTCTTC. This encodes CASRGDGDMEQFF.

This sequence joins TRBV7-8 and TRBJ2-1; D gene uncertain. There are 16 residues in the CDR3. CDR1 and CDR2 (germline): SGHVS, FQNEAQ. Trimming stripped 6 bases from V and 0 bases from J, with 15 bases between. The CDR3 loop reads CASRVDGMSSYNEQFF. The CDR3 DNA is TGTGCCAGCAGGGTCGACGGCATGAGCTCCTACAATGAGCAGTTCTTC.

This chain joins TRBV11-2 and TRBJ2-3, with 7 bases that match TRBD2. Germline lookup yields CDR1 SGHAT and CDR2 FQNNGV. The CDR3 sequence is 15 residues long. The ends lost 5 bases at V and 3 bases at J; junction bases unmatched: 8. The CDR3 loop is CASSPAGGWTDTQYF. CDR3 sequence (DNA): TGTGCCAGCAGCCCGGCCGGGGGGTGGACAGATACGCAGTATTTT.

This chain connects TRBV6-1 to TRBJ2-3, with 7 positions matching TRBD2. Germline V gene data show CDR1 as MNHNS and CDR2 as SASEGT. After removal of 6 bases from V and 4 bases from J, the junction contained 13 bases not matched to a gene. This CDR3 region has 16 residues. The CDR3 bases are TGTGCCAGCAGGCATCGACCTAGAGCGGGACCAGATACGCAGTATTTT. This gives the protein CASRHRPRAGPDTQYF.

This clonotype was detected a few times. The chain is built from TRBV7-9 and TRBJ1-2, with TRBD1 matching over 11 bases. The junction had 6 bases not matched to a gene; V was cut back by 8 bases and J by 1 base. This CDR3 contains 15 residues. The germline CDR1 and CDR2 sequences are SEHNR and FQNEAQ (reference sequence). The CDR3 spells CASGEDRGLNYGYTF. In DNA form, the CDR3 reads TGTGCCAGCGGAGAGGACAGGGGGCTTAACTATGGCTACACCTTC.

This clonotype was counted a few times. The CDR3 is CSVGIEQFF. The CDR3 DNA follows: TGCAGCGTTGGGATCGAGCAGTTCTTC. This chain joins TRBV29-1 and TRBJ2-1; D is unclear. CDR3 size: 9 residues. The germline V gene encodes CDR1 SQVTM and CDR2 ANQGSEA. Trimming removed 4 bases from V and 10 bases from J, with 5 bases in between.

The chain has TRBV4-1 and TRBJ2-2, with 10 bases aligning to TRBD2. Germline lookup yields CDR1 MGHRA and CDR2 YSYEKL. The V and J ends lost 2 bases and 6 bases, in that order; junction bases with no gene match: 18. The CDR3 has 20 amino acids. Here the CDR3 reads CASSQSAGLAALRGAGELFF. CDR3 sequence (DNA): TGCGCCAGCAGCCAATCGGCCGGACTAGCGGCCCTTAGGGGTGCCGGGGAGCTGTTTTTT.

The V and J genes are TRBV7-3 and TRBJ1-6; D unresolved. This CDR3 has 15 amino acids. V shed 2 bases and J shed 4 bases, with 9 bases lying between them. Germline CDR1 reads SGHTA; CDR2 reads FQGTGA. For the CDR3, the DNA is TGTGCCAGCAGCTTACTGGGCGGATATAATTCACCCCTCCACTTT. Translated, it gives CASSLLGGYNSPLHF.

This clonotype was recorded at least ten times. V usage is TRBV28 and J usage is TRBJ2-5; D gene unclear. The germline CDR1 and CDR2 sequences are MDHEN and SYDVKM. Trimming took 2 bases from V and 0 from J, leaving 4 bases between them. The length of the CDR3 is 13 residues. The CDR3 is CASSLAYQETQYF. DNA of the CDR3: TGTGCCAGCAGTTTAGCATACCAAGAGACCCAGTACTTC.

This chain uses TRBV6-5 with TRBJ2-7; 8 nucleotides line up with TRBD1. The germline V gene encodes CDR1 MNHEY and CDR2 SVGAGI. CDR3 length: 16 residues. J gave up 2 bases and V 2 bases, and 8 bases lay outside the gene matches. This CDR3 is CASSYSVGDRTYEQYF. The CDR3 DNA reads TGTGCCAGCAGTTACAGTGTGGGGGACAGGACCTACGAGCAGTACTTC.

The CDR3 sequence is CASSIRTASTDTQYF. The CDR3 nucleotides read TGTGCCAGCAGCATAAGGACAGCTAGCACAGATACGCAGTATTTT. The genes are TRBV7-8 and TRBJ2-3; D may be TRBD1 (6 bases). The V and J ends lost 5 bases and 0 bases respectively, with 12 bases between them. The germline CDR1 and CDR2 sequences are SGHVS and FQNEAQ. The CDR3 totals 15 residues.

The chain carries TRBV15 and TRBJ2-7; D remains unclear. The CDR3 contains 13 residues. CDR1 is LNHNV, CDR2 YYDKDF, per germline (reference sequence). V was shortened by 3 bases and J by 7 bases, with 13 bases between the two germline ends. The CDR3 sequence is CATSSERWWEQYF. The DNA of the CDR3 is TGTGCCACCAGCAGTGAGAGGTGGTGGGAGCAGTACTTC.

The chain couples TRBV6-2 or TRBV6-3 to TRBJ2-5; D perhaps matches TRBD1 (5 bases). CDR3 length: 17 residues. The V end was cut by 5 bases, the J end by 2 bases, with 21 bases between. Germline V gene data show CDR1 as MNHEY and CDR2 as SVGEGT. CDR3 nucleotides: TGTGCCAGCAGTCCACAAGGACCAGGGCTCGTTCAAGAGACCCAGTACTTC. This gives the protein CASSPQGPGLVQETQYF.

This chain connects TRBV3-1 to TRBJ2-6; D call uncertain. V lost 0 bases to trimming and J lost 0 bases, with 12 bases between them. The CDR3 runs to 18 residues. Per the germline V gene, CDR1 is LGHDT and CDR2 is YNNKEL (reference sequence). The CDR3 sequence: CASSQDRFVVSGANVLTF. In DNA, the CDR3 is TGTGCCAGCAGCCAAGACCGTTTTGTGGTCTCTGGGGCCAACGTCCTGACTTTC.

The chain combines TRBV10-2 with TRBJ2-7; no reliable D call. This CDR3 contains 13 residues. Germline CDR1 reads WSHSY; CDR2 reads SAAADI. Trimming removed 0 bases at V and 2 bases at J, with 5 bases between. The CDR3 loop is CASSESYAYEQYF. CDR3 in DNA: TGCGCCAGCAGTGAGTCTTACGCCTACGAGCAGTACTTC.

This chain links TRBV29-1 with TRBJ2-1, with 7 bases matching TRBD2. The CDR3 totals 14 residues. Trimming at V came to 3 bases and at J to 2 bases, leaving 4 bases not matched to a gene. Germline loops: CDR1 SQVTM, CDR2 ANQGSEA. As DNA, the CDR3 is TGCAGCGTTGAGGGTCGGGGGGCCTACAATGAGCAGTTCTTC. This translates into CSVEGRGAYNEQFF.

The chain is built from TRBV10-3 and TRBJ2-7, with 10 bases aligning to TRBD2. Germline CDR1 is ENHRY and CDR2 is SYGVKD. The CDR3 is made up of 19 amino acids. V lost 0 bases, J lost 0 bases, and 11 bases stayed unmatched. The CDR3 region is CAISESRASGGPSSYEQYF. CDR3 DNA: TGTGCCATCAGTGAGTCGAGGGCTAGCGGGGGCCCCAGCTCCTACGAGCAGTACTTC.

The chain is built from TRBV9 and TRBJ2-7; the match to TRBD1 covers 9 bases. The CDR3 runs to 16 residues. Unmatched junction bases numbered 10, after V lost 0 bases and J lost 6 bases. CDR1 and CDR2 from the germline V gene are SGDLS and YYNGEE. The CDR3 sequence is CASSVDTGGELGEQYF. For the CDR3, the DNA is TGTGCCAGCAGCGTAGATACAGGGGGCGAGTTGGGCGAGCAGTACTTC.

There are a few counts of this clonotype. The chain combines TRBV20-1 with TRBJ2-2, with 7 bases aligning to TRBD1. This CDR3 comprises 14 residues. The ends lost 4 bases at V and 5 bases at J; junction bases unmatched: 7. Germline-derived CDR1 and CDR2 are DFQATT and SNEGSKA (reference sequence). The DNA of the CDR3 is TGCAGTGCTACTGACAGGGTTCGAACCGGGGAGCTGTTTTTT. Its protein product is CSATDRVRTGELFF.

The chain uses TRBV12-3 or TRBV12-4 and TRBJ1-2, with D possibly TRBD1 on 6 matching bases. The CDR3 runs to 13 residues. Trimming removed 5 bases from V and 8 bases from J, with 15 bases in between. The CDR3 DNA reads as TGTGCCAGCAGTCCAGACAGGCTGGAAGGCTACACCTTC. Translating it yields CASSPDRLEGYTF.

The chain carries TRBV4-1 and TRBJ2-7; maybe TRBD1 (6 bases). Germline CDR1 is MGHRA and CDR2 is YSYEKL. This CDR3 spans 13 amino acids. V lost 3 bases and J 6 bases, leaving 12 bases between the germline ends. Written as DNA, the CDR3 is TGCGCCAGCAGCCATGACAGGATCTCCGAGCAGTACTTC. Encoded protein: CASSHDRISEQYF.

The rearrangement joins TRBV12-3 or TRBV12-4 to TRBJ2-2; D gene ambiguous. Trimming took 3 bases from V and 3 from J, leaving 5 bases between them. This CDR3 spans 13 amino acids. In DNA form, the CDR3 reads TGTGCCAGCAGTTTCTGGGACACCGGGGAGCTGTTTTTT. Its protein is CASSFWDTGELFF.